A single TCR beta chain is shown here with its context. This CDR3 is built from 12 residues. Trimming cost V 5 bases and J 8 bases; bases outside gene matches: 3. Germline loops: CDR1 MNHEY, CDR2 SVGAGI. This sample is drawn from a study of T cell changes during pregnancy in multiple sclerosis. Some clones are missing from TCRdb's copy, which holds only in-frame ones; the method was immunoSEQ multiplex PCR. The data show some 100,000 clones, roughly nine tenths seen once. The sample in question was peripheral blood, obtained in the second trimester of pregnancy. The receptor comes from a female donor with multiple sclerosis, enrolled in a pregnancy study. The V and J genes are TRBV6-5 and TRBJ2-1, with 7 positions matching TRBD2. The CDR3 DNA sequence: TGTGCCAGCAGTCTTACTAGCGATGAGCAGTTCTTC. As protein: CASSLTSDEQFF.